This T cell receptor (beta chain) was identified during a study of cytomegalovirus exposure and HLA in healthy donors. The study's findings and limits: Researchers counted 180 or so TCR beta chains as cytomegalovirus-associated. A later analysis associated approximately 17,000 TCR beta sequences with HLA alleles at a 0.05 false discovery rate. For TCR beta chains, V- and J-gene trimming was later linked to a missense DCLRE1C variant.

As concerns this clone: Its antigen is unidentified.

The CDR3 extends over 15 amino acids. Germline V lookup: CDR1 MNHNS, CDR2 SASEGT. Between the trimmed V and J ends, which lost 6 bases and 5 bases, there was a span of 19 bases. In the PCR, 60 Vbeta and 13 Jbeta primers were used. Generated by immunoSEQ multiplex PCR, the TCRdb table keeps only in-frame clones and is missing some. There are around 150,000 clones in the sample; about 80% occur only once, and around 1.9% lies in the top ten. The TCR was taken from a man between 35 and 55 years old in good health and CMV-seronegative. The chain has TRBV6-1 and TRBJ1-2; D gene ambiguous. Specimen: PBMCs. CDR3 sequence reads: CASRTGEGLWYGYTF. In DNA form, the CDR3 reads TGTGCCAGCAGAACCGGGGAGGGATTATGGTATGGCTACACCTTC.